Included here is one T cell receptor (beta chain) sequence, with context. The antigen remains undetermined. The germline CDR1 and CDR2 sequences are SGHAT and FQNNGV. The CDR3 runs 14 residues. V was cut by 4 bases and J by 2 bases, with 11 bases left in between. The data were obtained in a study of graft-versus-host responses after intestinal transplantation. Study findings and constraints: Researchers found GvH clones in recipient marrow, and some showed up first in ileum or blood.

Profiling relied on immunoSEQ multiplex PCR, and the TCRdb table lists in-frame clones only, not all of them. Altogether some 86,000 clones are present, around nine tenths being singletons, with the ten largest covering 5% to 6.5%. The sequence came from a human donor who received an intestinal transplant. The J gene is TRBJ2-5, the V gene TRBV11-2, with a tentative D call TRBD1 (6 bases). Material: unstimulated CD8+ T cells sorted from spleen or lymph node cells, obtained before intestinal transplant. CDR3: CASSSYRVQETQYF. The CDR3 coding sequence is TGTGCCAGCAGCTCCTACAGGGTTCAAGAGACCCAGTACTTC. The entire variable domain, with the rest obtained from reference TRBV11-2 and TRBJ2-5, is as follows: EAGVAQSPRYKIIEKRQSVAFWCNPISGHATLYWYQQILGQGPKLLIQFQNNGVVDDSQLPKDRFSAERLKGVDSTLKIQPAKLEDSAVYLCASSSYRVQETQYFGPGTRLLVL.